This T cell receptor beta chain appears in the sequencing data of a study of T cell repertoires in cytomegalovirus infection. Looking at the study overall: A matching HLA type, together with CMV infection, was signaled by public TCR beta signatures.

MiXCR was run by TCRdb on the reads, yielding one entry per CDR3 protein. Among around 300,000 distinct CDR3 sequences listed, just under 25% were seen once. CDR1 and CDR2 from the germline V gene are LGHNA and YNFKEQ. This CDR3 contains 17 residues. Trimming removed 0 bases at V and 1 base at J, with 12 bases between. Concerning this clonotype: Its antigen is not identified.

The starting material was cultured PBMCs, obtained from culture after CMV antigen stimulation. This clonotype was obtained from a human donor in good health (CMV status not recorded). Some clones in this sample may be carry-over from other donors' samples. This chain links TRBV4-2 with TRBJ2-2; no reliable D call. Here the CDR3 DNA reads TGTGCCAGCAGCCAAGAAACAAACCGACGGAACACCGGGGAGCTGTTTTTT. Translation gives CASSQETNRRNTGELFF.